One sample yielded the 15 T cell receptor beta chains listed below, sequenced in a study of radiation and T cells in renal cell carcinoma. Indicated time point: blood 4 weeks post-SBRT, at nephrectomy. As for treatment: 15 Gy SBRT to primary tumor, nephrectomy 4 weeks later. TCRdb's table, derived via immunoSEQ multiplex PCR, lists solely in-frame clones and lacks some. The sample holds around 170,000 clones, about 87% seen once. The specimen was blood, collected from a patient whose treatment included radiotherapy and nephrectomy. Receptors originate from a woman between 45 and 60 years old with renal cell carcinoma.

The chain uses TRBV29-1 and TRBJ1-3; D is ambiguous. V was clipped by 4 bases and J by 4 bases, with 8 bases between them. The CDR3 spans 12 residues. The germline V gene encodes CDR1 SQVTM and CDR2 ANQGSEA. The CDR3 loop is CSVGLQGNTIYF. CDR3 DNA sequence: TGCAGCGTTGGGCTCCAAGGAAACACCATATATTTT.

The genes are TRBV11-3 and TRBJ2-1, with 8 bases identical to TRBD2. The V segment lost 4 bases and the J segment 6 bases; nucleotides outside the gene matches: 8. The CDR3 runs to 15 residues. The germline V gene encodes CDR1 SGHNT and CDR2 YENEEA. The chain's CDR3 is CASSSRSGTSNEQFF. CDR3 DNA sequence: TGTGCCAGCAGCTCCCGATCCGGGACTAGCAATGAGCAGTTCTTC. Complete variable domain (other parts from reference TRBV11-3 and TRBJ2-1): EAGVVQSPRYKIIEKKQPVAFWCNPISGHNTLYWYLQNLGQGPELLIRYENEEAVDDSQLPKDRFSAERLKGVDSTLKIQPAELGDSAVYLCASSSRSGTSNEQFFGPGTRLTVL.

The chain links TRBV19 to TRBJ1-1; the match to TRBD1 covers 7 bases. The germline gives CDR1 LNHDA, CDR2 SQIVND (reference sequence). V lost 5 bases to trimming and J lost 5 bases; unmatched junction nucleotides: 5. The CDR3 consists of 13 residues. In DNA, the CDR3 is TGTGCCAGTAGTCTCTCAGGGGGAACTGAAGCTTTCTTT. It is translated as CASSLSGGTEAFF.

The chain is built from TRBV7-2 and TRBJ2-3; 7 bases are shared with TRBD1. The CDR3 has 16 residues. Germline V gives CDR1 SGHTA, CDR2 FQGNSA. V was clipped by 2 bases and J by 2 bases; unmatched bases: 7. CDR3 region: CASSLLGTATTDTQYF. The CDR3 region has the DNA TGTGCCAGCAGCTTATTAGGGACAGCAACCACAGATACGCAGTATTTT. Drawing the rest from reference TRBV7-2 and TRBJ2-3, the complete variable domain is GAGVSQSPSNKVTEKGKDVELRCDPISGHTALYWYRQSLGQGLEFLIYFQGNSAPDKSGLPSDRFSAERTGGSVSTLTIQRTQQEDSAVYLCASSLLGTATTDTQYFGPGTRLTVL.

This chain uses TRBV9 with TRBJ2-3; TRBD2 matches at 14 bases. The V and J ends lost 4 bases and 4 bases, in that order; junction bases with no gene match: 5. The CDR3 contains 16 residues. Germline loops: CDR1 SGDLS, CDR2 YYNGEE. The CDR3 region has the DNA TGTGCCAGCAGCCTGACTAGCGGGGGGGCAGCAGATACGCAGTATTTT. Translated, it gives CASSLTSGGAADTQYF.

The CDR3 loop is CASSSTRTGYGYTF. The CDR3 DNA follows: TGTGCCAGCAGCTCCACCCGGACAGGCTATGGCTACACCTTC. The rearrangement joins TRBV7-3 to TRBJ1-2, with TRBD1 matching 7 bases. CDR1 is SGHTA and CDR2 is FQGTGA in the germline V gene. V trimming: 4 bases; J trimming: 4 bases; junction bases outside the gene matches: 6. CDR3 length: 14 residues.

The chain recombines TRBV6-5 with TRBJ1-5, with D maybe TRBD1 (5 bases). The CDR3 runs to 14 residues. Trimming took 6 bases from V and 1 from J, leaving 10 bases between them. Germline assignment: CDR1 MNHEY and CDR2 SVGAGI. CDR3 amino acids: CASRPRTSNQPQHF. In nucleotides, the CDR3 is TGTGCCAGCAGACCCAGGACAAGCAATCAGCCCCAGCATTTT.

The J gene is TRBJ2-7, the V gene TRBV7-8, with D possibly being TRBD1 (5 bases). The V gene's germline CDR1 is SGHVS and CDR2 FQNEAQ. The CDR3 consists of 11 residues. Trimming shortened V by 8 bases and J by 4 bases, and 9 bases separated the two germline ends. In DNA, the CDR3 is TGTGCCAGCGGGGCGTTTTACGAGCAGTACTTC. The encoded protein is CASGAFYEQYF. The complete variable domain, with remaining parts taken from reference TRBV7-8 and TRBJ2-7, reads GAGVSQSPRYKVAKRGQDVALRCDPISGHVSLFWYQQALGQGPEFLTYFQNEAQLDKSGLPSDRFFAERPEGSVSTLKIQRTQQEDSAVYLCASGAFYEQYFGPGTRLTVT.

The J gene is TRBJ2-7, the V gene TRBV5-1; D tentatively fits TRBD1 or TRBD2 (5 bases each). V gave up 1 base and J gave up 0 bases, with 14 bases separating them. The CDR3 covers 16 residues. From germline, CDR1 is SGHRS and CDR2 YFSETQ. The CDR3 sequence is CASSLTTPGTSYEQYF. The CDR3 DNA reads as TGCGCCAGCAGCTTGACCACTCCCGGGACCTCCTACGAGCAGTACTTC.

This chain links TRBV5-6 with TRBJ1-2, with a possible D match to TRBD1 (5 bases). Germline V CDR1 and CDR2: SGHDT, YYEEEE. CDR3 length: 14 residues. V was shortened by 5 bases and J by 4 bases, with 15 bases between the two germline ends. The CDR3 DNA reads TGTGCCAGCAGTCCGGACACACATCGCTATGGCTACACCTTC. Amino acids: CASSPDTHRYGYTF.

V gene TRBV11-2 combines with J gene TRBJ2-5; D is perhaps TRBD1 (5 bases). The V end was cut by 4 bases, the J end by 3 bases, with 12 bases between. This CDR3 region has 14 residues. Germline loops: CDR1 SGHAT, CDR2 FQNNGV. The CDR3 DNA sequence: TGTGCCAGCAGCTCAGGACAACCCGAAGAGACCCAGTACTTC. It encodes CASSSGQPEETQYF. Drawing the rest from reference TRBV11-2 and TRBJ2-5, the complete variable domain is EAGVAQSPRYKIIEKRQSVAFWCNPISGHATLYWYQQILGQGPKLLIQFQNNGVVDDSQLPKDRFSAERLKGVDSTLKIQPAKLEDSAVYLCASSSGQPEETQYFGPGTRLLVL.

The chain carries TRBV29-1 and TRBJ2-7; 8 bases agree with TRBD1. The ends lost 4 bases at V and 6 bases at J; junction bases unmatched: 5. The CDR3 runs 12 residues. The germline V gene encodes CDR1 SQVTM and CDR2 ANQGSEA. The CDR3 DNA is TGCAGCGTTGGTCAGGGGGCGTCCGAGCAGTACTTC. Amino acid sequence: CSVGQGASEQYF.

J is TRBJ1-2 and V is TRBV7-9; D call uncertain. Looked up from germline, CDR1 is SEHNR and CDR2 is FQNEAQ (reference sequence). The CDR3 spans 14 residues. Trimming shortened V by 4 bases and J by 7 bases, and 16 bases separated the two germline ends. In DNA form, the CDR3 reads TGTGCCAGCAGCTCCCAACAAGGGAGGTCTGGCTACACCTTC. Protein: CASSSQQGRSGYTF.

The CDR3 DNA sequence: TGTGCCAGCAGCTTAATGCCAGGGGGCTACACCGGGGAGCTGTTTTTT. Its protein product is CASSLMPGGYTGELFF. The rearrangement links TRBV7-8 to TRBJ2-2; the match to TRBD1 covers 8 bases. The germline CDR1 and CDR2 sequences are SGHVS and FQNEAQ. Trimming removed 2 bases from V and 3 bases from J; junction bases left unmatched: 5. This CDR3 is built from 16 residues.

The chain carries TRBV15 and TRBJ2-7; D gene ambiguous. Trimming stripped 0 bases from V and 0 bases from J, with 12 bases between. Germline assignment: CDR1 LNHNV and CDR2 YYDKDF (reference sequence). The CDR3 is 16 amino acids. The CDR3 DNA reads TGTGCCACCAGCAGAGATAAGGCCGTATCCTCCTACGAGCAGTACTTC. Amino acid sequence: CATSRDKAVSSYEQYF.